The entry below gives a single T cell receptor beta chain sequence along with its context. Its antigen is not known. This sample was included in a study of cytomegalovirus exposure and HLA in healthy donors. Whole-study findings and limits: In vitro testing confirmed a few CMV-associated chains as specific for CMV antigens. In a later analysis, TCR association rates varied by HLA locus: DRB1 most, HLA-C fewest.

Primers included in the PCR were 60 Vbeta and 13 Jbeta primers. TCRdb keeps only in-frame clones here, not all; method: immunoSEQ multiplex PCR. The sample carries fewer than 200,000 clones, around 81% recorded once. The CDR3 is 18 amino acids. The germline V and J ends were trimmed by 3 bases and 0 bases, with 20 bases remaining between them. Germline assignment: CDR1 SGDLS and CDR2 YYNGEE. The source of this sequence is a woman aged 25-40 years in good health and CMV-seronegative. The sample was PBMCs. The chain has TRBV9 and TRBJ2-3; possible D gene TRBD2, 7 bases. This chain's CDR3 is CASSDTSATGWSTDTQYF. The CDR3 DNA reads TGTGCCAGCAGCGACACTAGCGCTACAGGGTGGAGCACAGATACGCAGTATTTT.